This T cell receptor beta chain comes out of a study of patients and donors after allogeneic stem cell transplantation. One entry per CDR3 protein, called by TCRdb with MiXCR from the RT-PCR reads. The repertoire holds about 960,000 distinct CDR3 sequences, with about a sixth as singletons. CDR1 is MNHEY, CDR2 SMNVEV, per germline (reference sequence). The length of the CDR3 is 15 residues. V lost 3 bases and J 2 bases, leaving 11 bases between the germline ends. This chain joins TRBV27 and TRBJ1-3; D possibly corresponds to TRBD1 (5 bases). Material: blood, either unsorted or a sorted T cell fraction (not recorded which). This receptor was identified in a human donor who was either an allogeneic HSCT recipient or a stem cell or donor lymphocyte infusion donor (not recorded which). It is not recorded whose cells these are; they may come from a transplant donor. CDR3 bases: TGTGCCAGCAGTTTTTCGGGGGGTACTGGAAACACCATATATTTT. Translating gives CASSFSGGTGNTIYF.